This T cell receptor beta chain derives from a study of shared clonotypes between healthy human individuals (dated by TCRdb to between 2020 and 2021). Regarding the complete study: The cohort comprised two women and a few men aged 18 to 49 years. For each donor, CD4 naive and CD4 memory were each given three plates, CD8 naive was given two plates, and CD8 memory was given one plate. To estimate repertoire size and how much clonotype sharing occurs between individuals, the study deeply sequenced the blood TCR repertoires of roughly 5 healthy adults. Different laboratories and diverse techniques were used to prepare libraries and sequence TCR repertoires, to increase sequencing depth and limit assay-specific biases. Between about 0.8 and 9 billion PBMCs per donor were obtained by leukapheresis. What the work shows at the level of the full study, not this receptor alone: Naive subsets generally had larger estimated clonotype richness than memory subsets did. Higher generation probabilities were observed for clonotypes shared by all four sorted-subset donors than for non-shared clonotypes. Incomplete sequencing was indicated by rarefaction of sorted-subset datasets, despite the large sequencing depth. Pairwise subsampling led to the expectation that sequencing depth would affect the degree of clonotype sharing among donors. Sharing across a few donors was observed for around 5% of naive CD4, about 4% of naive CD8, 2% to 2.5% of memory CD4, and around 0.44% of memory CD8 clonotypes. The small number of donors limited the genetic and exposure-history diversity represented. Only blood was sampled, and tissue TCR repertoires likely differ from those in blood.

CDR1 and CDR2 are read off the germline V gene as MGHRA and YSYEKL. V lost 1 base and J lost 7 bases; the stretch between them is 20 bases long. There are 17 amino acids in the CDR3, from cysteine to phenylalanine inclusive. Left in the record is the CDR3 DNA by itself, 51 bases read in frame from the first base. Healthy HIV-negative adults with no recently reported acute infections or vaccinations were included as donors. Every donor was a Caucasian adult living in Nashville, Tennessee, USA. Magnetic negative selection was used to enrich CD4+ T cells, after which naive cells were positively selected on CD45RA and the negative fraction became the memory subset. Blood was obtained by leukapheresis, after which PBMCs were separated by Ficoll-Histopaque density gradient centrifugation and cryopreserved in liquid nitrogen vapor phase. Purity and quantity of every magnetically sorted T cell population were checked by analytical flow cytometry. Genomic DNA was isolated from each sorted fraction and quantified by UV absorbance on a Nanodrop 2000c.

Using the deep immunoSEQ assay, multiplex PCR amplified TCR CDR3 regions from genomic DNA. Extracted genomic DNA from each cell subset was spread evenly across all wells of several immunoSEQ 96-well plates, with each plate serving as a replicate. Each replicate PCR for sorted subsets received approximately 220 ng genomic DNA, equal to tens of thousands of T cell genomes. Purified libraries were quantified with a Qubit 3.0 fluorometer, sized on a Bioanalyzer 2100, and re-quantified with the KAPA Library Quantification kit. A separate single-read 150-cycle Illumina NextSeq 550 flow cell was used to sequence each immunoSEQ 96-well plate. As for the authors' bioinformatics: Because the immunoSEQ output included only junctional sequences and no quality scores, the filtering could not be the same as the filtering used for full-length reads. To assign V/J genes and CDR3, sequences were annotated using PyIR, a Python wrapper for IgBLAST v1.9, with IMGT germline references. Any read was removed if the V/J assignment was weak (E-value above 1e-6), the CDR3 was missing, or the read contained stop codons, out-of-frame junctions, or ambiguous translated residues. V3J clonotypes were defined as sequences sharing an identical inferred V gene, J gene, and CDR3 amino acid sequence. The percentage overlap between two repertoires was calculated by dividing the number of shared unique clonotypes by the size of the smaller repertoire. Richness of each repertoire was evaluated using RTK rarefaction, the Chao1 estimator, and Recon v2.1 estimates of unobserved clonotypes. Generation probabilities for all TCRbeta clonotypes obtained by the gDNA method from four donors were computed using OLGA. TCRdb holds this immuneACCESS table with in-frame rearrangements only. Some clones are missing; in checked studies, unresolved V genes explain under half, and the rest has no known cause. V, J and clone size are those of that table, while D and trimming were read from the DNA. In this sample the table shows about 600,000 clones, 97% of which occur a single time. The ten most abundant clones make up 0.045% to 0.07% of the sample.

A note on this clone: The antigen it recognizes is unknown. No much larger clone exists at a distance of one base, and base qualities are not known.

The sequenced material came from naive CD4+ T cells sorted from blood. The cell subset or site label for this specimen denotes: CD45RA+ positively selected. Recombination joined TRBV4-1 with TRBJ1-3, with TRBD1 perhaps the D gene, on 5 matching bases. The TCR originated in a woman aged 25 to 45 in good health. The DNA sequence is TGCGCCAGCAGCCAAGGGGTAGCGGGTCGAGCAGGGAACACCATATATTTT. Its translation is CASSQGVAGRAGNTIYF.